The clone carrying this T cell receptor beta chain was observed a few times. TCRdb re-analysed the 5' RACE reads in MiXCR, keeping a single row per CDR3 protein. The sample includes approximately 300,000 distinct CDR3 sequences, approximately 8% seen only once; the top ten take under 25%. The sample belongs to a study of T-cell memory formation after mild COVID-19. This CDR3 has 14 amino acids. Trimming removed 2 bases from V and 8 bases from J; junction bases left unmatched: 8. The origin of this receptor is a man aged 18 to 29 who had mild COVID-19 (a few samples of this study predate the infection). Cell type and time point are not known. The sample comprised PBMCs or a T cell subset sorted from them (not recorded which). The V call is TRBV12-3 or TRBV12-4, the J call TRBJ1-2, with 7 bases matching TRBD1. The CDR3 DNA follows: TGTGCCAGCAGTTTAAACAGGGACAGCGACGGCTACACCTTC. Amino acid sequence: CASSLNRDSDGYTF.